A single T cell receptor (beta chain) is shown here with its context. What it binds is not known. The data were obtained in a study of T-cell reconstitution after alpha-beta-depleted transplantation in children. This sample's TCRbeta library carried unique molecular identifier barcodes. Each CDR3 protein gets one entry after TCRdb re-called the PCR reads with MiXCR. The sample carries 500,000 to 750,000 distinct CDR3 sequences, 20% to 30% recorded once. Regarding the study as a whole: At around two months after transplant, the alpha-beta T cells were reportedly derived from several hundred expanded clones that came from non-depleted graft cells. Surviving recipient T cells and thymic progenitors underlay high day-60 TCRbeta diversity in some patients. Once a year had passed after transplant, T-cell counts and diversity came mostly from newly produced T cells.

CDR3 size: 15 residues. V lost 8 bases, J lost 7 bases, and 20 bases lay in between. Germline assignment: CDR1 MGHDK and CDR2 SYGVNS. This TCR was sampled from a boy under two years old with Wiskott-Aldrich syndrome, due to receive a stem cell transplant. The chain uses TRBV25-1 and TRBJ2-2; D may correspond to TRBD1 or TRBD2 (6 bases each). The sample consisted of PBMCs, taken before TCRalphabeta/CD19-depleted stem cell transplant. CDR3 loop: CASADSGGRGGELFF. The CDR3 DNA follows: TGTGCCAGCGCCGACTCCGGGGGCCGGGGCGGGGAGCTGTTTTTT.